The rows below give T cell receptor beta chains drawn from one sample of a study of PD-1 blockade in classical Hodgkin lymphoma. Repertoires were generated with immunoSEQ multiplex PCR, while TCRdb's copy carries only in-frame clones and drops some. The table has roughly 60,000 clones, over 85% seen once. Sequenced material: peripheral blood mononuclear cells (PBMCs), taken before the fourth cycle of nivolumab. The receptors stem from a human donor with classical Hodgkin lymphoma. Each CDR3 is given with its conserved first and last residue.

j_call v_call cdr3_aa
TRBJ2-7 TRBV9 CASSGGAGGPYEQYF
TRBJ2-3 TRBV10-3 CAITSGTSGGLGTDTQYF
TRBJ2-5 TRBV6-6 CASKERETQYF
TRBJ2-7 TRBV6-6 CASSHAGTGGREQYF
TRBJ2-3 TRBV4-1 CASSSSRQGTDTQYF
TRBJ2-5 TRBV30 CAWRRTPGQETQYF
TRBJ2-5 TRBV13 CASSLFGTGKETQYF
TRBJ2-1 TRBV7-9 CASSLVPDNEQFF
TRBJ2-3 TRBV4-2 CASSRPPGRDSRGPDTQYF
TRBJ2-3 TRBV28 CASSIDTGTSGGSTDTQYF
TRBJ1-1 TRBV2 CASSGDANTEAFF
TRBJ2-7 TRBV7-9 CASCPPWGYEQYF
TRBJ2-7 TRBV4-1 CASSVAGGDEQYF
TRBJ1-2 TRBV28 CASSLGRGHGYTF
TRBJ1-1 TRBV11-2 CASSLDGLTGGRQVNTEAFF
TRBJ2-1 TRBV19 CASSVPGLAGVYNEQFF
TRBJ2-1 TRBV7-8 CASSLAGGRINNEQFF
TRBJ2-7 TRBV28 CASSSPGRDRHYEQYF
TRBJ2-1 TRBV11-2 CASSSPPNEQFF
TRBJ2-5 TRBV27 CARRGETQYF
TRBJ2-7 TRBV6-6 CASSPGTGGPYEQYF
TRBJ1-5 TRBV2 CASSVGMTIAYQPQHF
TRBJ2-5 TRBV4-2 CASSQREQETQYF
TRBJ1-4 TRBV19 CASSTTGVKKLFF
TRBJ2-3 TRBV6-6 CASSSGEGLLGTQYF
TRBJ2-2 TRBV7-9 CAPGPRNTGELFF
. TRBV27 CASSHPGTTYEQYF
TRBJ2-1 TRBV30 CAWSSGLAGYNEQFF
TRBJ1-1 TRBV7-8 CASSLDDLMTEAFF
TRBJ1-3 TRBV30 CAWEKSGNTIYF
TRBJ2-7 TRBV5-1 CASSLGTGELYEQYF
TRBJ1-4 TRBV28 CASSLSRTGGGIGATNEKLFF
TRBJ2-5 TRBV7-9 CASSLWGPWYQETQYF
TRBJ1-2 TRBV2 CASMEWDQKSYGYTF
TRBJ1-5 TRBV27 CASALGGHSQPQHF
TRBJ2-1 TRBV11-2 CASSLGGLRGFNEQFF
TRBJ2-7 TRBV6-5 CASSYSSRLYEQYF
TRBJ2-3 TRBV2 CASRFGLAESTDTQYF
TRBJ1-6 TRBV6-1 CASSEKAGFNSPLHF
TRBJ1-5 TRBV7-2 CASSLVASSNQPQHF
TRBJ1-5 TRBV27 CARRQANYQPQHF
TRBJ2-7 TRBV28 CASSFGSYEQYF
TRBJ1-3 TRBV9 CASSVAGRSSGNTIYF
TRBJ2-7 TRBV4-1 CASSQEIAGQGICEQYF
TRBJ2-5 TRBV9 CASSVDSGETQYF
TRBJ1-5 TRBV4-1 CASSQGRGNQPQHF
TRBJ1-2 TRBV5-1 CASKSGAAGYGYTF
TRBJ1-6 TRBV6-8 CASSSNQTGTTYSPLHF
TRBJ2-1 TRBV6-4 CASSDSLAGGSSYNEQFF
TRBJ2-3 TRBV30 CAWSANPASTQYF
TRBJ2-7 TRBV28 CASRDGVAYEQYF